This record concerns one T cell receptor (beta chain) sequence. Its specificity is not known. Germline trimming cut 8 bases from V and 4 bases from J; bases unmatched to any gene: 5. The germline V gene encodes CDR1 MGHRA and CDR2 YSYEKL. There are 13 residues in the CDR3. Use of 60 Vbeta and 13 Jbeta primers characterized the PCR. Assay used: immunoSEQ multiplex PCR; TCRdb lists only in-frame clones, some missing. The data show 140,000 to 150,000 clones, roughly 80% seen once. This sample was taken from a study of cytomegalovirus exposure and HLA in healthy donors. Overall study: Genotyping showed around 80% of 300 to 450 donors falling in the Caucasian-associated ancestry cluster.

Study observations and caveats: Some TCR beta chains (roughly 150 of them) were listed as cytomegalovirus-associated. Presence/absence results assume similar sequencing depth per donor, which may not hold. A few CMV-associated chains were confirmed in vitro to be specific for CMV antigens.

Sample: PBMCs. This TCR came from a woman aged 35 to 49 in good health and CMV-seropositive. The chain has TRBV4-1 and TRBJ2-1, with 7 bases aligning to TRBD2. CDR3 DNA: TGCGCCAGCGGGGCGGGGGTTTACAATGAGCAGTTCTTC. Translated, it gives CASGAGVYNEQFF.